This T cell receptor beta chain was observed in a study of radiation and T cells in renal cell carcinoma. The table lists this clone with a few counts. Libraries were prepared by immunoSEQ multiplex PCR; TCRdb keeps only in-frame clonotypes and omits some of them. The profile shows 150,000 or so clones, 88% of them singletons. Trimming took 1 base from V and 7 from J, leaving 7 bases between them. The CDR3 covers 12 residues. The V gene's germline CDR1 is SGHVS and CDR2 FQNEAQ. The sample's time point: blood 4 weeks post-SBRT, at nephrectomy. Indicated treatment: 15 Gy SBRT to primary tumor, nephrectomy 4 weeks later. This renal cell carcinoma was of the clear cell type.

The source material was blood, sampled from a patient whose treatment included radiotherapy and nephrectomy. V and J are TRBV7-8 and TRBJ1-1; D ambiguous. The receptor's source is a woman between 45 and 65 years old with renal cell carcinoma. CDR3 in DNA: TGTGCCAGCAGCTTAGTGGCAGTTGAAGCTTTCTTT. Its protein is CASSLVAVEAFF.